This TCR beta chain was recovered during a study of T cell responses to AZD1222 COVID-19 vaccine. Across the whole study: Second-dose schedules of about 4 or about 12 weeks were combined. General observations from the study: Among the donors, most were white British and more were female, and clonal diversity was possibly underestimated. With two AZD1222 doses given, Spike-specific TCR breadth and depth both rose.

V was shortened by 6 bases and J by 8 bases, with 10 bases between the two germline ends. The V gene's germline CDR1 is MDHEN and CDR2 SYDVKM. CDR3 length equals 11 residues. The table came from immunoSEQ multiplex PCR; TCRdb's copy has only in-frame clones and leaves some out. The sample has tens of thousands of clones, roughly 93% seen once. In this sample, this clone turned up a few times. Its antigen is currently unknown. The V and J genes are TRBV28 and TRBJ1-2, with D unresolved. The sequence was collected from an adult in good health. The input for sequencing was peripheral blood, taken on day 0 of AZD1222 vaccination. The CDR3 sequence is CASRMNSGYTF. The CDR3 region has the DNA TGTGCCAGCAGGATGAATAGCGGCTACACCTTC.